This TCR beta chain was captured by sequencing in a study of T-cell reconstitution after alpha-beta-depleted transplantation in children. Study-wide results and caveats: Several hundred expanded graft clones reportedly supplied alpha-beta T cells about two months after transplant. After one year, T-cell counts and TCRbeta diversity mostly came from new T cells. Surviving recipient T cells and intrathymic progenitors accounted for some patients' high TCRbeta diversity at day 60.

The TCRbeta library was prepared with unique molecular identifiers. MiXCR, run by TCRdb on the PCR reads, gives a single entry per CDR3 protein. This table has 750,000 to 950,000 distinct CDR3 sequences, approximately 15% appearing once. This clonotype appeared a single time. Its antigen is undetermined. The CDR3 sequence is 20 residues long. V lost 0 bases and J lost 6, with 29 bases in between. The germline gives CDR1 LNHNV, CDR2 YYDKDF (reference sequence). The TCR comes from a male patient younger than 18 who had a stem cell transplant for acute lymphoblastic leukemia, so the T cells may come from the graft donor. The sample in question was PBMCs, mostly from graft donor cells, obtained 360 days after TCRalphabeta/CD19-depleted stem cell transplant. The chain recombines TRBV15 with TRBJ1-2; D is ambiguous. The CDR3 is CATSRDGRGFVAGRGDGYTF. DNA for the CDR3: TGTGCCACCAGCAGAGATGGGCGTGGGTTTGTGGCAGGCCGCGGGGATGGCTACACCTTC.